This T cell receptor beta chain was sequenced for a study of shared clonotypes between healthy human individuals. Overall study context: Aged between 18 and 49, the donors were a couple of women and three men. Study-level findings and limits: The authors expected sequencing depth to affect clonotype sharing among donors.

Worth noting for this clone: Its specificity is unknown.

Per the study methods: Owing to the provision of junction-only sequences devoid of quality scores by immunoSEQ, filtering differed. The assay was immunoSEQ multiplex PCR, and TCRdb's table has in-frame clones only and misses some. V and J calls and clone size come straight from that table; D and trimming were deduced from the DNA. The sample lists around 440,000 clones, roughly 80% occurring once. Germline V gene data show CDR1 as LNHDA and CDR2 as SQIVND (reference sequence). There are 15 residues in the CDR3. V lost 0 bases and J lost 4, with 10 bases in between. The clonotype originates from a woman aged 40 to 50 in good health. Some clones in this sample may be carry-over from other donors' samples. Sequencing was performed on PBMCs. This rearrangement joins TRBV19 to TRBJ1-5; D unclear. The chain's CDR3 is CASSIDHGVNQPQHF. The CDR3 bases are TGTGCCAGTAGTATAGATCACGGGGTTAATCAGCCCCAGCATTTT.